This T cell receptor beta chain appears in the sequencing data of a study of T cells in Graves' hyperthyroidism and ophthalmopathy. TCR beta CDR3 sequences were amplified from RNA transcripts. RT-PCR in the first round (using the HTBI primer set) targeted the TCR CDR3. TCRdb re-derived calls from the multiplex PCR reads in MiXCR, one entry per CDR3 protein. The sample lists fewer than 650,000 distinct CDR3 sequences, roughly 15% occurring once. General study points: The model forecast ophthalmopathy, anticipating it by a median around 6.5 months before onset.

In the ophthalmopathy cohort, Clinical Activity Score was at least 3, NOSPECS grade at least 4, and duration under 3 months. Clinical symptoms, serum thyroxine, TRAb, thyroid ultrasound and orbital computed tomography informed diagnoses. The PBMCs had their origin in 10 ml of fresh peripheral blood. This clonotype occurred many times. Its antigen is unknown. CDR3 length: 14 amino acids. Trimming removed 3 bases from V and 2 bases from J, with 13 bases in between. CDR1 and CDR2 from the germline V gene are DFQATT and SNEGSKA (reference sequence). This TCR was sampled from a woman in her forties with Graves' ophthalmopathy. Sequenced sample: blood. The chain recombines TRBV20-1 with TRBJ2-5; D ambiguous. The CDR3 spells CSASHLSAQETQYF. In DNA form, the CDR3 reads TGCAGTGCTAGCCACTTGTCAGCACAAGAGACCCAGTACTTC.